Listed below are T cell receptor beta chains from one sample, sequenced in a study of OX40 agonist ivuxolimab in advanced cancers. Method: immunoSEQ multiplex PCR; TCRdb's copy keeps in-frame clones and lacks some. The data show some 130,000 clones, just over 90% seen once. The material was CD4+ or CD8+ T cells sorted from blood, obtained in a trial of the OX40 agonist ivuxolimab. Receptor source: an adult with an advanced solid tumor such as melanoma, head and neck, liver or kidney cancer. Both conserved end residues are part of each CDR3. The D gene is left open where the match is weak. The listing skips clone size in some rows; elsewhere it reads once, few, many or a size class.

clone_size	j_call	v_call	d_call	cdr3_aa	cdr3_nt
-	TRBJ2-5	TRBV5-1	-	CASSLDTRETQYF	TGCGCCAGCAGCTTGGATACGCGAGAGACCCAGTACTTC
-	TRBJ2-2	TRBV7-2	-	CASSLAGSHPGELFF	TGTGCCAGCAGCTTAGCCGGGTCCCACCCGGGGGAGCTGTTTTTT
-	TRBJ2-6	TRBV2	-	CASWESGANVLTF	TGTGCCAGCTGGGAGTCTGGGGCCAACGTCCTGACTTTC
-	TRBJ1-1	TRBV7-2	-	CASSFPGQGTEAFF	TGTGCCAGCAGCTTCCCAGGGCAGGGTACTGAAGCTTTCTTT
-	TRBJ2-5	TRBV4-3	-	CASSQASGTSQETQYF	TGCGCCAGCAGCCAAGCCTCCGGGACATCGCAAGAGACCCAGTACTTC
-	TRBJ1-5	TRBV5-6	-	CASSLEGVSNQPQHF	TGTGCCAGCAGCTTGGAAGGGGTAAGCAATCAGCCCCAGCATTTT
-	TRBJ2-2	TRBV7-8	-	CASSPERVNTGELFF	TGTGCCAGCAGCCCCGAGAGGGTGAACACCGGGGAGCTGTTTTTT
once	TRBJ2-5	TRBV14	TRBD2	CASSPASGIQETQYF	TGTGCCAGCAGCCCTGCTAGCGGAATCCAAGAGACCCAGTACTTC
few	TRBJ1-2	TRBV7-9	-	CASSHFGANYGYTF	TGTGCCAGCAGCCATTTCGGAGCTAACTATGGCTACACCTTC
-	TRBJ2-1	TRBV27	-	CASSSPPRGGAYNEQFF	TGTGCCAGCAGTTCCCCCCCAAGAGGGGGGGCTTACAATGAGCAGTTCTTC
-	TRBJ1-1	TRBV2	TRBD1	CASSVEGAVTEAFF	TGTGCCAGCAGTGTCGAGGGGGCGGTCACTGAAGCTTTCTTT
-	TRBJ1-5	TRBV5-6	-	CASSFSGTLRPQHF	TGTGCCAGCAGCTTTTCGGGGACCCTACGGCCCCAGCATTTT
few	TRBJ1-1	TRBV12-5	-	CASGSGGGTEAFF	TGTGCTAGTGGTTCGGGGGGAGGCACTGAAGCTTTCTTT
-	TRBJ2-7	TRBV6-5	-	CASSYSTSGRPYEQYF	TGTGCCAGCAGTTACTCGACCTCGGGGAGACCCTACGAGCAGTACTTC
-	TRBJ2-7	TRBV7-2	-	CASSFSYEQYF	TGTGCCAGCAGCTTTTCCTACGAGCAGTACTTC
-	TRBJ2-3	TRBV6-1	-	CASSDRDWRTDTQYF	TGTGCCAGCAGTGACCGGGACTGGCGCACAGATACGCAGTATTTT